The entry below gives a single TCR beta chain sequence along with its context. The source of the sample is a study of control samples from healthy donors and cancer patients. Measured with immunoSEQ multiplex PCR; TCRdb has only the in-frame clones, and not every one. Of around 200,000 clones detected, roughly 94% appear once; the ten largest clones hold about 1.6%. The source material was blood. The source of this sequence is a man aged 45-65 years in good health.

CDR3 coding DNA: TGTGCCAGCAGTGACCGGGACAGGGTCCTCTCTGGGGCCAACGTCCTGACTTTC. It encodes CASSDRDRVLSGANVLTF. The chain uses TRBV25-1 and TRBJ2-6, with TRBD1 matching over 9 bases. This CDR3 is built from 18 residues. V lost 3 bases, J lost 0 bases, and 6 bases stayed unmatched. Germline lookup yields CDR1 MGHDK and CDR2 SYGVNS.